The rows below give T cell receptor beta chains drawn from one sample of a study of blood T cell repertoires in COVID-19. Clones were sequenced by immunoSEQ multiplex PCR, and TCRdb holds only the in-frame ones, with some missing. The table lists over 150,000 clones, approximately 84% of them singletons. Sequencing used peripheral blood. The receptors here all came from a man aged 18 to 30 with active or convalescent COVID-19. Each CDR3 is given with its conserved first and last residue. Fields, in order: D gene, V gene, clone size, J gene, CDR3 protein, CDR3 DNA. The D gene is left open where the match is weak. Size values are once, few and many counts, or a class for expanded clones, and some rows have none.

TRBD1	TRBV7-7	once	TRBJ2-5	CASGQGETQYF	TGTGCTAGCGGACAGGGGGAGACCCAGTACTTC
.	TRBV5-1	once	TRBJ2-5	CASRVGGQQETQYF	TGCGCCAGCAGGGTGGGGGGACAGCAAGAGACCCAGTACTTC
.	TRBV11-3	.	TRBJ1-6	CASSYGRNSPLHF	TGTGCCAGCAGCTATGGGAGGAATTCACCCCTCCACTTT
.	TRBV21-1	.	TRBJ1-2	CASSIKRGHLYGYTF	TGTGCCAGCAGCATAAAACGGGGACACCTCTATGGCTACACCTTC
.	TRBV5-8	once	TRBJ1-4	CASSLSPGDGEKLFF	TGTGCCAGCAGCTTGAGTCCAGGGGACGGTGAAAAACTGTTTTTT
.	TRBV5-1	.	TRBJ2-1	CASSLGGLKNEQFF	TGCGCCAGCAGCTTGGGCGGGCTTAAAAATGAGCAGTTCTTC
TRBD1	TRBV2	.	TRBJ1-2	CASSRTGEYGYTF	TGTGCCAGCAGCCGGACAGGGGAATATGGCTACACCTTC
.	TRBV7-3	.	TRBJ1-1	CASSEAPNTEAFF	TGTGCCAGCAGCGAGGCTCCGAACACTGAAGCTTTCTTT
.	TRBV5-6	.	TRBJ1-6	CASSFKQGSSPLHF	TGTGCCAGCAGCTTCAAACAGGGTAGTTCACCCCTCCACTTT
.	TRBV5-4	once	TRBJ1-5	CASSLERNQPQHF	TGTGCCAGCAGCTTGGAACGGAATCAGCCCCAGCATTTT
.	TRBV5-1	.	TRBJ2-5	CASSYSGTYETQYF	TGCGCCAGCAGCTACTCCGGGACATATGAGACCCAGTACTTC
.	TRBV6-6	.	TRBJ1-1	CASSYPGLKYTEAFF	TGTGCCAGCAGTTACCCGGGACTGAAATACACTGAAGCTTTCTTT
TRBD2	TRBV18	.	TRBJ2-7	CASSLTSGGAVEQYF	TGTGCCAGCTCATTGACTAGCGGGGGGGCAGTCGAGCAGTACTTC
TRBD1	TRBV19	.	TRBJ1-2	CASSPDRGQGGYTF	TGTGCCAGTAGCCCGGACAGGGGGCAGGGTGGCTACACCTTC
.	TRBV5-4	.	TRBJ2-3	CASSLWQGNTDTQYF	TGTGCCAGCAGCTTGTGGCAGGGTAACACAGATACGCAGTATTTT
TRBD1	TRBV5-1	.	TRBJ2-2	CASSQNTGQGPGELFF	TGCGCCAGCAGCCAAAACACCGGACAGGGTCCCGGGGAGCTGTTTTTT
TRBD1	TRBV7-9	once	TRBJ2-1	CASSLARTGQDNEQFF	TGTGCCAGCAGCTTAGCTAGGACAGGGCAGGACAATGAGCAGTTCTTC
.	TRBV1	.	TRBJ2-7	CTSSQDTSGRYEQYF	TGCACCAGCAGCCAAGATACTAGCGGGAGGTACGAGCAGTACTTC
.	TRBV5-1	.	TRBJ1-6	CASSDSVSSGSLHF	TGCGCCAGCAGCGATTCGGTCTCCTCGGGATCCCTCCACTTT
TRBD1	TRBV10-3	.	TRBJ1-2	CAISEGTGQDNYGYTF	TGTGCCATCAGTGAAGGGACAGGGCAGGATAACTATGGCTACACCTTC
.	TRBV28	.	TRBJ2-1	CASSRRQVYNEQFF	TGTGCCAGCAGTCGAAGACAGGTGTACAATGAGCAGTTCTTC
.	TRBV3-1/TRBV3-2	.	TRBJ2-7	CASSRVGVYEQYF	TGTGCCAGCAGTCGGGTAGGCGTCTACGAGCAGTACTTC
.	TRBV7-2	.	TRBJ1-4	CASSLRRGGNEKLFF	TGTGCCAGCAGCTTACGTCGGGGGGGGAATGAAAAACTGTTTTTT
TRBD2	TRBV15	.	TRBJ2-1	CATSMGSGRVDEQFF	TGTGCCACCAGCATGGGTAGCGGGAGGGTCGATGAGCAGTTCTTC
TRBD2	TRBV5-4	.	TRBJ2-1	CASSSEAIAGAYNEQFF	TGTGCCAGCAGCTCTGAGGCGATAGCGGGGGCCTACAATGAGCAGTTCTTC
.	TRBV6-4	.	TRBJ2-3	CASPRGSTDTQYF	TGTGCCAGTCCGCGGGGCAGCACAGATACGCAGTATTTT
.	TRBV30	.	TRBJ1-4	CAWTYREPNEKLFF	TGTGCCTGGACGTATAGGGAGCCTAATGAAAAACTGTTTTTT
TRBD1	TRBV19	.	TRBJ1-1	CATKVTGAKGTEAFF	TGTGCCACCAAGGTGACAGGGGCGAAGGGCACTGAAGCTTTCTTT
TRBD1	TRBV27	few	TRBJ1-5	CASGRTGSQPQHF	TGTGCCAGCGGGCGGACAGGGTCCCAGCCCCAGCATTTT
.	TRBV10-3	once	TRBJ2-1	CAISVLGDNNEQFF	TGTGCCATCAGTGTCCTCGGGGATAACAATGAGCAGTTCTTC
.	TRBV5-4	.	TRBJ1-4	CASRTGPNEKLFF	TGTGCCAGCCGAACAGGGCCTAATGAAAAACTGTTTTTT
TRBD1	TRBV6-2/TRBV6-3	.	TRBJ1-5	CASSYEGQVKPQHF	TGTGCCAGCAGTTACGAAGGACAGGTGAAGCCCCAGCATTTT
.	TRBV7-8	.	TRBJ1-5	CASSLDLAGEQPQHF	TGTGCCAGCAGCTTAGATTTGGCAGGGGAACAGCCCCAGCATTTT
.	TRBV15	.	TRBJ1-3	CATSSERSAGNTIYF	TGTGCCACCAGCAGTGAGAGGTCAGCTGGAAACACCATATATTTT
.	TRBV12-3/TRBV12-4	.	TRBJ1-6	CASSLGPQIHF	TGTGCCAGCAGTTTAGGCCCCCAGATCCACTTT
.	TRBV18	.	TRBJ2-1	CASSPRQYNEQFF	TGTGCCAGCTCACCACGACAGTACAATGAGCAGTTCTTC
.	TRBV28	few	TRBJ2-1	CASRNGLPKNNEQFF	TGTGCCAGCAGAAATGGACTACCCAAGAACAATGAGCAGTTCTTC
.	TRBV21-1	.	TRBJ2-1	CASSSSGRNLCHNEQFF	TGTGCCAGCAGCAGTAGCGGGAGAAACCTGTGCCACAATGAGCAGTTCTTC
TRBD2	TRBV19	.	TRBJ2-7	CASSIAGTSMYEQYF	TGTGCCAGTAGTATCGCCGGGACTAGTATGTACGAGCAGTACTTC
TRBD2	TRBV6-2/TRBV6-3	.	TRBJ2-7	CASSRTSGMNEQYF	TGTGCCAGCAGTCGGACTAGCGGGATGAACGAGCAGTACTTC
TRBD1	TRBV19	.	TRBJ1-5	CASRSQGFGNQPQHF	TGTGCCAGTAGATCACAGGGGTTCGGTAATCAGCCCCAGCATTTT
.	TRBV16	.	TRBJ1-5	CASSQSLGGDSNQPQHF	TGTGCCAGCAGCCAATCGTTGGGGGGAGATAGCAATCAGCCCCAGCATTTT
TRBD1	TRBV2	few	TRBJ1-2	CASRATRQGGIHF	TGTGCCAGCAGGGCAACGAGACAGGGGGGGATCCACTTC
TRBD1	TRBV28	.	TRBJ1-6	CASSLYPGQGSPLHF	TGTGCCAGCAGTTTGTATCCGGGACAGGGCTCACCCCTCCACTTT
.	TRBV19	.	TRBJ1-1	CASSISSTTVNTEAFF	TGTGCCAGTAGTATCTCCTCGACGACAGTGAACACTGAAGCTTTCTTT
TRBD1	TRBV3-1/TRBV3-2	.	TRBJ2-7	CASSHLGQGASHEQYF	TGTGCCAGCAGCCACCTCGGACAGGGGGCCAGCCACGAGCAGTACTTC
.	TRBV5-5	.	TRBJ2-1	CASSFGTPYNEQFF	TGTGCCAGCAGCTTCGGGACACCGTACAATGAGCAGTTCTTC
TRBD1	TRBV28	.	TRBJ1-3	CASSFPDRAGNTIYF	TGTGCCAGCAGTTTCCCTGACAGGGCCGGAAACACCATATATTTT
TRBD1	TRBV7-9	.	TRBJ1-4	CASSLDFGRGREKLFF	TGTGCCAGCAGCTTAGATTTTGGCAGGGGGCGTGAAAAACTGTTTTTT
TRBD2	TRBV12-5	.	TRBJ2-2	CASGLAGEIITGAGELFF	TGTGCTAGTGGTCTAGCGGGGGAGATTATAACAGGCGCCGGGGAGCTGTTTTTT